This TCR beta chain was captured by sequencing in a study of regulatory T cells in long-lasting Graves disease. General study results and limits: Newly diagnosed patients had higher TCR diversity than persistent Graves' patients did. With 2,741 shared public clonotypes, persistent patients exceeded new patients, who shared about a thousand.

The sample holds a few counts of this clonotype. Its antigen is unidentified. Construction of the TCR beta libraries employed iRepertoire HTBI primers in conjunction with Arm-PCR of CDR3 regions. TCRdb used MiXCR to reprocess the multiplex PCR reads, holding one entry per CDR3 protein. This sample carries about 470,000 distinct CDR3 sequences, 14% to 15% of them seen once, and the ten largest clones take approximately 16%. As for time point: newly diagnosed GD, antithyroid drugs for less than 3 months. Following extraction of RNA from PBMCs, that RNA was used to make the TCR library. These same data were also listed under a study on T cells in Graves' hyperthyroidism and ophthalmopathy. That source adds: TCR CDR3 regions were first amplified by RT-PCR with HTBI primers. The model predicted ophthalmopathy a median approximately seven months before onset.

The receptor was isolated from a woman in her twenties or thirties with Graves disease. Sequences were derived from peripheral blood mononuclear cells (PBMCs), sampled at new diagnosis, from a patient treated with antithyroid drugs.

The CDR3 spells CASRWLETSEQYF. The CDR3 bases are TGTGCCAGCCGATGGCTAGAAACCTCCGAGCAGTACTTC. The gene calls are TRBV5-4 and TRBJ2-7, with no clear D. CDR3 size: 13 residues. Germline loops: CDR1 SGHNT, CDR2 YYREEE (reference sequence). V lost 7 bases to trimming and J lost 6 bases, with 17 bases between them.